The source of this TCR beta chain is a study of blood T cell repertoires in COVID-19. Study-level background: The analysed material was cDNA or gDNA that came from T cells, B-cell-depleted T cells, or PBMCs.

CDR3 size: 16 residues. Trimming took off 5 bases at V and 0 bases at J, with 14 bases between the two ends. Germline CDR1 reads SGHRS; CDR2 reads YFSETQ. In the authors' workflow: Amplification of reference gene primers was used by the study to estimate nucleated cell counts. The protocol was immunoSEQ multiplex PCR, while the TCRdb copy is restricted to in-frame clones and leaves out a portion. That table is the source of V, J and clone size, and D and trimming were worked out from the DNA. The sample gives 160,000 or so clones, about 89% of which show up once; roughly 2.8% is in the top ten. In this sample, this clone turned up once.

The sample comprised peripheral blood. This sequence joins TRBV5-1 and TRBJ2-2, with D possibly being TRBD1 (6 bases). The receptor's source is a man aged 60 to 69 with acute or convalescent COVID-19. The CDR3 region is CASRAPTGTNTGELFF. The CDR3 DNA follows: TGCGCCAGCAGGGCTCCGACAGGAACGAACACCGGGGAGCTGTTTTTT.